The entry below describes one TCR beta chain. The data stem from a study of T cell responses to AZD1222 COVID-19 vaccine. Libraries were prepared by immunoSEQ multiplex PCR; TCRdb keeps only in-frame clonotypes and omits some of them. The data show approximately 110,000 clones, 88% seen once. The CDR3 runs to 15 residues. Per the germline V gene, CDR1 is SGHVS and CDR2 is FQNEAQ. The trim removed 4 bases at V and 2 bases at J, leaving 1 base unmatched. The chain is built from TRBV7-8 and TRBJ2-1; 11 positions agree with TRBD2. The sample here was peripheral blood, taken on day 0 of AZD1222 vaccination. The origin of this receptor is an adult in good health. The DNA for the CDR3 is TGTGCCAGCAGCTCGGGACTAGCGGCCTACAATGAGCAGTTCTTC. As protein: CASSSGLAAYNEQFF.